The entry below gives a single TCR beta chain sequence along with its context. The sample comes from a study of cytomegalovirus exposure and HLA in healthy donors. About the research overall: Previous work identified some 120 million unique TCR beta sequences from approximately 190 million T cells. Inside one of the first data releases sat around 80 million unique TCRs taken from HLA-typed donors.

The CDR3 covers 13 residues. The germline CDR1 and CDR2 sequences are LNHNV and YYDKDF (reference sequence). With 3 bases clipped from V and 14 bases from J, the junction kept 8 bases outside the gene matches. The PCR made use of 60 Vbeta and 13 Jbeta primers. Produced via immunoSEQ multiplex PCR; TCRdb's table is partial and in-frame only. The sample yields approximately 150,000 clones, 60% to 80% seen once. V is TRBV15 and J is TRBJ2-4, with TRBD1 matching 9 bases. Sequenced: PBMCs. This receptor was identified in a man younger than 45 in good health and CMV-seropositive. In DNA form, the CDR3 reads TGTGCCACCAGCAGGGACCGGGACAGGGAAGAGTACTTC. It specifies CATSRDRDREEYF. The full variable domain, rest sourced from reference TRBV15 and TRBJ2-4, is DAMVIQNPRYQVTQFGKPVTLSCSQTLNHNVMYWYQQKSSQAPKLLFHYYDKDFNNEADTPDNFQSRRPNTSFCFLDIRSPGLGDTAMYLCATSRDRDREEYFGAGTRLSVL.